This T cell receptor (beta chain) was identified in a study of cytomegalovirus exposure and HLA in healthy donors. This clone was seen only a few times. Antigen: not known. Study outcomes and limitations: Published work reported that the classifier diagnosed cytomegalovirus status with high specificity and sensitivity. Subsequent analysis of the approximately 130 validation repertoires found a tendency for first-cohort TCR clusters to co-occur.

The CDR3 has 13 amino acids. The V gene's germline CDR1 is GTSNPN and CDR2 SVGIG (reference sequence). J was trimmed by 9 bases and V by 8 bases; bases with no gene match: 12. The repertoire was sequenced with immunoSEQ multiplex PCR; TCRdb's copy has only in-frame clones and lacks some. The data hold around 300,000 clones, with approximately 86% observed a single time. This clonotype originated in a woman between 18 and 29 years old in good health and CMV-seronegative. Sequenced input: PBMCs. The rearrangement links TRBV30 to TRBJ2-1; 8 bases are a match to TRBD2. CDR3 protein: CARGQREWGEQFF. CDR3 in DNA: TGTGCCCGAGGGCAGCGGGAGTGGGGTGAGCAGTTCTTC.